A single sample gave rise to the 8 T cell receptor beta chains below, sequenced in a study of T cells in women clearing cervical HPV infection. The repertoire was sequenced with immunoSEQ multiplex PCR; TCRdb's copy has only in-frame clones and lacks some. The repertoire table contains some 31,000 clones. The sequenced sample consisted of blood buffy coat. Receptors were obtained from a woman aged 18 to 69 with a cervical HPV16 infection that either progressed to CIN3+ or cleared (not recorded which).

Details on this clone: The CDR3 end is not reached by the read, which stops 3 residues before it; the germline J gene fills it in. The chain carries TRBV20-1 and TRBJ2-7, with 7 bases matching TRBD2. There are 15 residues in the CDR3. The germline gives CDR1 DFQATT, CDR2 SNEGSKA (reference sequence). V lost 0 bases, J lost 5 bases, and 10 bases stayed unmatched. Partial CDR3 DNA: TGCAGTGCTAGAGATCATCAGACTAGCTCTCACGAG. It translates to CSARDHQTSSHE. The full CDR3 protein is CSARDHQTSSHEQYF.

About this clone: The read halts 3 residues ahead of the CDR3 end, with the missing end drawn from the germline J gene. J is TRBJ2-7 and V is TRBV7-9, with D maybe TRBD1 (6 bases). Germline CDR1 reads SEHNR; CDR2 reads FQNEAQ (reference sequence). This CDR3 region has 13 residues. Trimming pared 5 bases from V and 3 bases from J, leaving 11 bases between. CDR3 bases read: TGTGCCAGCAGCGCCCGGACAGACTACGAG. Its protein product is CASSARTDYE. The full CDR3 reads CASSARTDYEQYF.

Notes on this clone: The read finishes 3 residues shy of the CDR3 end, and the germline J gene is used to complete it. This chain uses TRBV19 with TRBJ2-3; 9 bases line up with TRBD1. Germline CDR1 is LNHDA and CDR2 is SQIVND (reference sequence). The CDR3 covers 17 residues. The CDR3 is CASSRFGQGMYQETQYF. The sequenced part of the CDR3 DNA is TGTGCCAGTAGTAGATTTGGACAGGGGATGTACCAAGAGACG. Full variable domain (remainder filled in from reference TRBV19 and TRBJ2-3): DGGITQSPKYLFRKEGQNVTLSCEQNLNHDAMYWYRQDPGQGLRLIYYSQIVNDFQKGDIAEGYSVSREKKESFPLTVTSAQKNPTAFYLCASSRFGQGMYQETQYFGPGTRLTVL.

Notes on this clone: The CDR3 is cut off 3 residues early in the read; its end comes from the germline J gene. The chain combines TRBV20-1 with TRBJ2-7, with TRBD1 matching 8 bases. Germline CDR1 DFQATT, CDR2 SNEGSKA (reference sequence). The V segment lost 4 bases and the J segment 0 bases; nucleotides outside the gene matches: 8. The CDR3 loop spans 15 amino acids. The CDR3 DNA, read in part, is TGCAGTGCTATTACAGGGGGTACTTACTCCTACGAG. Residues: CSAITGGTYSYE. The CDR3 as a whole reads CSAITGGTYSYEQYF.

Comments on this clone: The sequence runs out 3 residues before the end of the CDR3; the remainder is reconstructed from the germline J gene. V and J are TRBV6-7 and TRBJ1-1; D might be TRBD1 (5 bases). TRBV6-7 is flagged as an ORF with uncertain function. Trimming cost V 6 bases and J 0 bases, with 14 bases left between them. The CDR3 has 15 amino acids. This CDR3 is CASRRGQKLNTEAFF. Partial CDR3 DNA: TGTGCCAGCAGGCGCGGACAAAAATTGAACACTGAA.

As for this clone: The sequence runs out 3 residues before the end of the CDR3; the remainder is reconstructed from the germline J gene. The V and J genes are TRBV6-1 and TRBJ1-2; TRBD1 is a possible D gene (5 bases). Germline-derived CDR1 and CDR2 are MNHNS and SASEGT. This CDR3 has 14 amino acids. CDR3 residues: CASSEGQRRRGYTF. CDR3 DNA (partial): TGTGCCAGCAGTGAAGGACAGCGCCGTCGCGGC.

On this clone itself: The CDR3 is cut off 3 residues early in the read; its end comes from the germline J gene. V gene TRBV20-1 combines with J gene TRBJ1-1; weak D call: TRBD1 (5 bases). CDR3 size: 14 residues. Germline V gene data show CDR1 as DFQATT and CDR2 as SNEGSKA (reference sequence). Trimming pared 3 bases from V and 0 bases from J, leaving 11 bases between. The CDR3 sequence: CSASAGTLNTEAFF. The CDR3 DNA, read in part, is TGCAGTGCTAGCGCGGGGACTTTGAACACTGAA.

CDR3 amino acids: CASSKTSARNEQFF. The CDR3 bases that were read are TGTGCCAGCAGCAAGACTAGCGCACGCAATGAG. The chain joins TRBV12-3 or TRBV12-4 to TRBJ2-1, with TRBD2 matching 8 bases. The sequence runs out 3 residues before the end of the CDR3; the remainder is reconstructed from the germline J gene. The CDR3 spans 14 residues. Trimming took 6 bases from V and 6 from J; bases not matched to a gene: 7.